The clone carrying this T cell receptor (beta chain) was detected a few times. This sample was taken from a study of shared clonotypes between healthy human individuals. The V gene lost 8 bases and the J gene lost 4 bases, with 12 bases spanning the gap. Germline CDR1 KGHSH, CDR2 LQKENI. The length of the CDR3 is 14 residues. It was approximately 0.2 ug DNA, 33,000 or so T cell genomes, that sorted-subset replicate PCRs used. Libraries were prepared by immunoSEQ multiplex PCR; TCRdb keeps only in-frame clonotypes and omits some of them. The table records approximately 1,000,000 clones, 75% to 80% of them present only once.

This chain joins TRBV18 and TRBJ2-6; D gene uncertain. This receptor was taken from a man aged 18-30 years in good health. Some clones in this sample may be carry-over from other donors' samples. The material sequenced was memory CD4+ T cells from PBMCs. Subset meaning: CD45RA-negative fraction. The CDR3 reads CASIQLRGANVLTF. As DNA, the CDR3 is TGTGCCAGCATCCAGTTGAGGGGGGCCAACGTCCTGACTTTC.